This note documents a single T cell receptor beta chain sequence. This CDR3 is also generated by other DNA sequences in the sample. This entry comes from a study of shared clonotypes between healthy human individuals. Germline V gives CDR1 SGHRS, CDR2 YFSETQ. The length of the CDR3 is 12 residues. Trimming pared 2 bases from V and 5 bases from J, leaving 7 bases between. Sequencing was performed with immunoSEQ multiplex PCR; in TCRdb, only in-frame clones are kept and a portion is missing. The table has approximately 1,000,000 clones, approximately 80% seen once. The receptor's source is a man aged 18-30 years in good health. Some clones in this sample may be carry-over from other donors' samples. The chain has TRBV5-1 and TRBJ2-5; D is ambiguous. The sequenced material came from memory CD4+ T cells from PBMCs. The subset was: CD45RA-negative fraction. CDR3: CASSFPGETQYF. The CDR3 bases are TGCGCCAGCAGCTTCCCTGGGGAGACCCAGTACTTC.